This T cell receptor (beta chain) stems from a study of T cell clonotyping in hematopoietic cell transplantation. About the study: Cytoreduction preceded collection of pretransplant recipient samples.

The germline gives CDR1 LNHDA, CDR2 SQIVND (reference sequence). With 4 bases removed from V and 0 bases from J, the gap between germline ends came to 18 bases. The CDR3 length is 17 residues. The repertoire was sequenced with immunoSEQ multiplex PCR; TCRdb's copy has only in-frame clones and lacks some. Of roughly 48,000 clones in the sample, around 84% are singletons; the top ten hold around 5.3%. General study findings and limits: At the given depth, recipient repertoires were over 95% de novo clonotypes.

A remark on this clone: Its antigen remains unknown.

Regarding time point: recipient sample about 28 days before transplant, after cytoreduction. Recipient blood drawn about 28 days pretransplant and days 30, 100, 180 after. V gene TRBV19 combines with J gene TRBJ2-5; D is possibly TRBD2 (6 bases). The input for sequencing was peripheral blood mononuclear cells, taken before stem cell transplant. The TCR sequence derives from a man aged 55 to 70 with myelodysplastic syndrome. Some clones in this sample may be carry-over from other donors' samples. The DNA of the CDR3 is TGTGCCAGTAGTAAGGGCGAGTACTGGGGGGACCAAGAGACCCAGTACTTC. Amino acid sequence: CASSKGEYWGDQETQYF.